This TCR beta chain was recorded in a study of cytomegalovirus exposure and HLA in healthy donors. Study-wide findings and caveats: There were about 160 TCR beta chains listed as cytomegalovirus-associated. Most CMV-associated TCR beta chains appeared HLA-restricted in a later analysis. Analysis was carried out at a later point, and it linked a missense DCLRE1C variant to TCR beta V- and J-gene trimming.

As to this clone: Its antigen is currently unknown.

Trimming shortened V by 6 bases and J by 0 bases, and 15 bases separated the two germline ends. The CDR3 consists of 16 residues. From germline, CDR1 is SNHLY and CDR2 FYNNEI. Primers for the PCR totalled 60 Vbeta and 13 Jbeta. Data came from immunoSEQ multiplex PCR; TCRdb stores just in-frame clones and leaves some out. The sample includes about 130,000 clones, 80% seen only once; the top ten take about 4%. The clonotype was recovered from a woman between 40 and 55 years old in good health and CMV-seronegative. The chain recombines TRBV2 with TRBJ2-1; a weak D match, TRBD2 (5 bases). The sequencing input was PBMCs. The CDR3 loop is CASRRSRVSSYNEQFF. CDR3 DNA sequence: TGTGCCAGCAGAAGGTCGCGGGTCAGCTCCTACAATGAGCAGTTCTTC.